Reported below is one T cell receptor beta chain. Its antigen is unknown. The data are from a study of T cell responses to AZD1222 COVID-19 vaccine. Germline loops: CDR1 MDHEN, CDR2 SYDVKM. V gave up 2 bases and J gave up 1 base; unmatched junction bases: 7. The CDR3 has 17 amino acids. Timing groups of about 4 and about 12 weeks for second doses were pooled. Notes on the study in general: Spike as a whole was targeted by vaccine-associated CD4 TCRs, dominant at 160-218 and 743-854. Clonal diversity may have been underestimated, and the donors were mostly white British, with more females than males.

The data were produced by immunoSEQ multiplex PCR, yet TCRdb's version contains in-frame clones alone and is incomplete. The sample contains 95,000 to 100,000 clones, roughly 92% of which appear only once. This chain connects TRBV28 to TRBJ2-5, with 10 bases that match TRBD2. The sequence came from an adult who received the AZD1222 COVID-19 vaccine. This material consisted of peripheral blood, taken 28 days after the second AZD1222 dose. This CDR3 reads CASSLRGAGGPQETQYF. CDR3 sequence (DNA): TGTGCCAGCAGTTTAAGGGGAGCGGGAGGGCCCCAAGAGACCCAGTACTTC.